One and the same sample provided the 19 T cell receptor beta chains below, sequenced in a study of OX40 agonist ivuxolimab in advanced cancers. Sequenced by immunoSEQ multiplex PCR; TCRdb stores in-frame clones only, minus some. The sample yields about 50,000 clones, 70% to 90% seen once. Specimen: CD4+ or CD8+ T cells sorted from blood, collected in a trial of the OX40 agonist ivuxolimab. The receptors were gathered from an adult with an advanced solid tumor such as melanoma, head and neck, liver or kidney cancer.

CDR3 sequence: CASSAGGSGNTIYF. The CDR3 DNA is TGTGCCAGCAGCGCAGGGGGCTCTGGAAACACCATATATTTT. V and J are TRBV9 and TRBJ1-3; 7 nucleotides agree with TRBD1. After removal of 3 bases from V and 0 bases from J, the junction contained 0 bases not matched to a gene. Germline loops: CDR1 SGDLS, CDR2 YYNGEE. The CDR3 consists of 14 residues.

The CDR3 bases are TGTGCCAGCAGTTTTCCTGCCGCCGGGGGCACAGATACGCAGTATTTT. Translating it yields CASSFPAAGGTDTQYF. The chain combines TRBV27 with TRBJ2-3; perhaps TRBD2 as D (5 bases). Trimming took 3 bases from V and 1 from J, leaving 14 bases between them. The CDR3 is 16 residues long. Germline CDR1 MNHEY, CDR2 SMNVEV (reference sequence).

This sequence joins TRBV2 and TRBJ2-7; 8 nucleotides align to TRBD2. CDR3 length equals 15 residues. V was pared by 8 bases and J by 4 bases, with 13 bases of the junction left unmatched. Germline V gene sequence: CDR1 SNHLY, CDR2 FYNNEI. The CDR3 spells CASLPGLVSGYEQYF. As DNA, the CDR3 is TGTGCCAGCCTGCCGGGACTAGTTTCCGGGTACGAGCAGTACTTC.

V and J are TRBV23-1 and TRBJ2-6, with D uncertain. TRBV23-1 carries the ORF label, with uncertain function. Trimming took 2 bases from V and 1 from J, leaving 6 bases between them. The CDR3 totals 15 residues. The CDR3 nucleotides are TGCGCCAGCAGTCAAGGCGAATCTGGGGCCAACGTCCTGACTTTC. Its protein is CASSQGESGANVLTF.

The CDR3 DNA sequence: TGTGCCACCAGCAAAGGCCTCGCCCTCAATAGCAATCAGCCCCAGCATTTT. Its translation is CATSKGLALNSNQPQHF. J is TRBJ1-5 and V is TRBV15; the D is unclear. This CDR3 contains 17 residues. CDR1 is LNHNV, CDR2 YYDKDF, per germline (reference sequence). Trimming took off 4 bases at V and 0 bases at J, with 16 bases between the two ends.

The chain links TRBV28 to TRBJ1-5, with no clear D. Looked up from germline, CDR1 is MDHEN and CDR2 is SYDVKM. The CDR3 sequence is 14 residues long. V lost 1 base to trimming and J lost 0 bases, with 4 bases between them. The CDR3 sequence is CASSLFTSNQPQHF. CDR3 DNA: TGTGCCAGCAGTTTATTTACTAGCAATCAGCCCCAGCATTTT.

The chain combines TRBV28 with TRBJ1-5; D possibly corresponds to TRBD1 (6 bases). Trimming cost V 6 bases and J 7 bases, with 19 bases left between them. The CDR3 length is 15 residues. Germline CDR1 MDHEN, CDR2 SYDVKM. CDR3 residues: CASSRQTGLGQPQHF. CDR3 DNA: TGTGCCAGCAGCCGGCAGACAGGCCTGGGCCAGCCCCAGCATTTT.

The chain joins TRBV6-5 to TRBJ2-1; 12 bases fit TRBD2. CDR3 size: 16 residues. V lost 2 bases to trimming and J lost 5 bases; unmatched junction nucleotides: 4. CDR1 is MNHEY, CDR2 SVGAGI, per germline. CDR3 residues: CASSYRTSGRHNEQFF. The CDR3 region has the DNA TGTGCCAGCAGTTACCGTACTAGCGGGAGGCACAATGAGCAGTTCTTC.

The J gene is TRBJ2-2, the V gene TRBV5-8; 8 bases are shared with TRBD2. V lost 0 bases and J lost 4; bases outside the gene matches: 2. CDR1 is SGHTS, CDR2 YDEGEE, per germline. The CDR3 is 15 residues long. Here the CDR3 DNA reads TGTGCCAGCAGCTTGGCGGGAGGGTCCACCGGGGAGCTGTTTTTT. Amino acid sequence: CASSLAGGSTGELFF.

The chain joins TRBV28 to TRBJ1-3, with a tentative D call TRBD1 (5 bases). Germline CDR1 MDHEN, CDR2 SYDVKM. V dropped 5 bases and J dropped 3 bases, with 8 bases sitting between them. This CDR3 comprises 13 residues. CDR3 bases: TGTGCCAGCAGTCGGGGGAGTGGAAACACCATATATTTT. This sequence encodes CASSRGSGNTIYF. The full variable domain, its missing parts supplied by reference TRBV28 and TRBJ1-3, is DVKVTQSSRYLVKRTGEKVFLECVQDMDHENMFWYRQDPGLGLRLIYFSYDVKMKEKGDIPEGYSVSREKKERFSLILESASTNQTSMYLCASSRGSGNTIYFGEGSWLTVV.

This chain uses TRBV30 with TRBJ1-3; a possible D gene is TRBD1 (5 bases). Germline V gene sequence: CDR1 GTSNPN, CDR2 SVGIG (reference sequence). The CDR3 runs to 12 residues. V lost 1 base to trimming and J lost 7 bases, with 8 bases between them. The CDR3 sequence is CAWSERGNTIYF. In nucleotides, the CDR3 is TGTGCCTGGAGTGAAAGGGGTAACACCATATATTTT.

The count of this clone is one. The rearrangement links TRBV7-9 to TRBJ1-4, with 12 bases identical to TRBD1. The CDR3 is 18 amino acids. The germline CDR1 and CDR2 sequences are SEHNR and FQNEAQ (reference sequence). J lost 5 bases, V lost 5 bases, and 12 bases had no gene match. CDR3 nucleotides: TGTGCCAGCAGCCCCGGGACAGGGGGCAGCGTAAGGAATGAAAAACTGTTTTTT. Translation gives CASSPGTGGSVRNEKLFF.

The chain couples TRBV28 to TRBJ1-4; D is undetermined. Germline lookup yields CDR1 MDHEN and CDR2 SYDVKM. The CDR3 loop spans 14 amino acids. V shed 4 bases and J shed 7 bases, with 13 bases lying between them. CDR3 bases: TGTGCCAGCAGTTCATTTGGACGGCTTGAAAAACTGTTTTTT. Protein: CASSSFGRLEKLFF.

The rearrangement uses TRBV30 and TRBJ2-5, with D possibly matching TRBD2 (5 bases). Germline V CDR1 and CDR2: GTSNPN, SVGIG (reference sequence). V lost 0 bases to trimming and J lost 5 bases, with 13 bases between them. The CDR3 has 14 amino acids. For the CDR3, the DNA is TGTGCCTGGAGTGTGGGAGAGAAGACGGAGACCCAGTACTTC. Its translation: CAWSVGEKTETQYF.

This clone has only one observation. The gene calls are TRBV19 and TRBJ1-5, with D possibly matching TRBD1 (5 bases). CDR1 is LNHDA, CDR2 SQIVND, per germline (reference sequence). V was clipped by 4 bases and J by 0 bases, with 10 bases between them. The CDR3 is 15 amino acids. The CDR3 region has the DNA TGTGCCAGTAGTACAGGACATTATAGCAATCAGCCCCAGCATTTT. Translation gives CASSTGHYSNQPQHF.

The V call is TRBV29-1, the J call TRBJ2-7; 10 nucleotides align to TRBD1. Unmatched junction bases numbered 5, after V lost 6 bases and J lost 0 bases. CDR1 and CDR2 from the germline V gene are SQVTM and ANQGSEA. The length of the CDR3 is 14 residues. The CDR3 nucleotides read TGCAGCGTCGCCGACAGGGGGCCCTCCTACGAGCAGTACTTC. It is translated as CSVADRGPSYEQYF.

CDR3 nucleotide sequence: TGTGCCAGCAGCTTGGCTGCCTCGTTGGACACCATATATTTT. Translating gives CASSLAASLDTIYF. The chain joins TRBV5-5 to TRBJ1-3; D is uncertain. The CDR3 covers 14 residues. Trimming cost V 0 bases and J 8 bases, with 12 bases left between them. Per the germline V gene, CDR1 is SGHKS and CDR2 is YYEKEE (reference sequence).

This sequence joins TRBV15 and TRBJ2-1; the D is unclear. Germline assignment: CDR1 LNHNV and CDR2 YYDKDF (reference sequence). V was trimmed by 2 bases and J by 10 bases, leaving 9 bases between them. This CDR3 has 12 amino acids. The CDR3 DNA reads TGTGCCACCAGCAGAACACTTCGGGAGCAGTTCTTC. Its translation: CATSRTLREQFF. The entire variable domain, with the rest obtained from reference TRBV15 and TRBJ2-1, is as follows: DAMVIQNPRYQVTQFGKPVTLSCSQTLNHNVMYWYQQKSSQAPKLLFHYYDKDFNNEADTPDNFQSRRPNTSFCFLDIRSPGLGDTAMYLCATSRTLREQFFGPGTRLTVL.

The chain couples TRBV19 to TRBJ1-3, with D unresolved. Germline CDR1 is LNHDA and CDR2 is SQIVND (reference sequence). Trimming shortened V by 3 bases and J by 0 bases, and 12 bases separated the two germline ends. The length of the CDR3 is 16 residues. CDR3 coding DNA: TGTGCCAGTAGTATGCAGCGGAGGGACTCTGGAAACACCATATATTTT. Translating gives CASSMQRRDSGNTIYF.